One and the same sample provided the 23 T cell receptor beta chains below, sequenced in a study of T cells in Graves' hyperthyroidism and ophthalmopathy. What was amplified from RNA transcripts were TCR beta CDR3 regions. Researchers ran a first-round RT-PCR on the TCR CDR3 using the HTBI primer set. TCRdb re-called the multiplex PCR reads with MiXCR, one entry per CDR3 protein. The data contain roughly 380,000 distinct CDR3 sequences, 13% of them singletons. What was sequenced was blood. All receptors derive from a man younger than 45 with Graves' hyperthyroidism that later progressed to Graves' ophthalmopathy.

The rearrangement uses TRBV4-1 and TRBJ2-5; 10 nucleotides agree with TRBD2. Looked up from germline, CDR1 is MGHRA and CDR2 is YSYEKL. The CDR3 totals 18 residues. The J segment lost 4 bases and the V segment lost 4 bases, leaving 15 bases of the junction unmatched. CDR3 in DNA: TGCGCCAGCAGCCTCAACGAGGGGGAACTAGCGGGGATAGAGACCCAGTACTTC. Translation gives CASSLNEGELAGIETQYF.

The chain joins TRBV5-1 to TRBJ1-4; no firm D call. There are 13 residues in the CDR3. Germline assignment: CDR1 SGHRS and CDR2 YFSETQ. V was cut by 0 bases and J by 7 bases, with 7 bases left in between. For the CDR3, the DNA is TGCGCCAGCAGCTTGGACAAGCCTGAAAAACTGTTTTTT. As protein: CASSLDKPEKLFF.

This clonotype has a handful of counts. The chain combines TRBV19 with TRBJ2-2; D is unresolved. Between the trimmed V and J ends, which lost 3 bases and 6 bases, there was a span of 11 bases. This CDR3 has 14 amino acids. Germline CDR1 is LNHDA and CDR2 is SQIVND (reference sequence). CDR3 nucleotides: TGTGCCAGTAGTATCTCCGAGGCTGCCGGGGAGCTGTTTTTT. It is translated as CASSISEAAGELFF.

At least ten counts were recorded for this clonotype. This chain joins TRBV11-2 and TRBJ1-6, with TRBD1 as a possible D gene (6 bases). The germline CDR1 and CDR2 sequences are SGHAT and FQNNGV. With 4 bases removed from V and 15 bases from J, the gap between germline ends came to 13 bases. The CDR3 spans 12 residues. The CDR3 is CASSSVGGHLHF. Written as DNA, the CDR3 is TGTGCCAGCAGCTCTGTTGGGGGCCACCTCCACTTT.

This clonotype was observed many times. The chain is built from TRBV7-3 and TRBJ1-6; D is perhaps TRBD1 (5 bases). The CDR3 loop spans 13 amino acids. V shed 4 bases and J shed 10 bases, with 11 bases lying between them. Germline V lookup: CDR1 SGHTA, CDR2 FQGTGA. CDR3 DNA: TGTGCCAGCAGCTGGGGCTCGGGCTCACCCCTCCACTTT. Protein: CASSWGSGSPLHF.

The sample holds many counts of this clonotype. The V and J genes are TRBV11-2 and TRBJ1-2; D not certain. CDR1 and CDR2 from the germline V gene are SGHAT and FQNNGV. The germline V and J ends were trimmed by 5 bases and 4 bases, with 14 bases remaining between them. CDR3 length equals 14 residues. As DNA, the CDR3 is TGTGCCAGCAGCCACACTGGGATAATCTATGGCTACACCTTC. This codes for CASSHTGIIYGYTF.

This clonotype showed up many times. The rearrangement joins TRBV5-1 to TRBJ1-1; possibly TRBD1 for D (5 bases). Per the germline V gene, CDR1 is SGHRS and CDR2 is YFSETQ. V lost 7 bases, J lost 4 bases, and 14 bases lay in between. There are 13 residues in the CDR3. CDR3 bases: TGCGCCAGCTCCAGGGTTTGGTTCACTGAAGCTTTCTTT. Its protein is CASSRVWFTEAFF.

This clonotype was seen a few times. V is TRBV4-1 and J is TRBJ2-7; tentative D call: TRBD1 (6 bases). Trimming stripped 1 base from V and 1 base from J, with 8 bases between. Germline CDR1 is MGHRA and CDR2 is YSYEKL. This CDR3 is built from 14 residues. For the CDR3, the DNA is TGCGCCAGCAGCCAAGGGGGGCCTTCCTACGAGCAGTACTTC. Its translation: CASSQGGPSYEQYF.

This clonotype was recorded many times. The V call is TRBV13, the J call TRBJ1-2; D unresolved. The V gene's germline CDR1 is PRHDT and CDR2 FYEKMQ (reference sequence). The CDR3 covers 14 residues. V lost 1 base and J lost 0, with 6 bases in between. CDR3 in DNA: TGTGCCAGCAGCTTAGTGGCAGCTAACTATGGCTACACCTTC. Protein sequence: CASSLVAANYGYTF. The variable domain in full, completed from reference TRBV13 and TRBJ1-2, reads AAGVIQSPRHLIKEKRETATLKCYPIPRHDTVYWYQQGPGQDPQFLISFYEKMQSDKGSIPDRFSAQQFSDYHSELNMSSLELGDSALYFCASSLVAANYGYTFGSGTRLTVV.

The chain carries TRBV6-1 and TRBJ2-3; possible D gene TRBD2, 5 bases. Per germline, CDR1 MNHNS and CDR2 SASEGT. The CDR3 is 16 amino acids. Trimming removed 6 bases from V and 8 bases from J, with 24 bases in between. The CDR3 region is CASSRTRANIHVTQYF. CDR3 sequence (DNA): TGTGCCAGCAGCCGTACTAGGGCCAACATTCACGTTACGCAGTATTTT.

V usage is TRBV29-1 and J usage is TRBJ2-7, with 13 bases that match TRBD2. V trimming: 4 bases; J trimming: 6 bases; junction bases outside the gene matches: 6. This CDR3 spans 14 amino acids. Germline values: CDR1 SQVTM, CDR2 ANQGSEA. The CDR3 here is CSVVTSGGAIEQYF. The CDR3 DNA sequence: TGCAGCGTTGTCACTAGCGGGGGGGCAATCGAGCAGTACTTC.

In its sample, this clonotype was seen many times. V gene TRBV28 combines with J gene TRBJ1-1; D is uncertain. The CDR3 runs 15 residues. Germline CDR1 is MDHEN and CDR2 is SYDVKM. V was trimmed by 5 bases and J by 3 bases, leaving 16 bases between them. CDR3 in amino acids: CASSKVLRAYTEAFF. CDR3 in DNA: TGTGCCAGCAGTAAAGTCTTAAGGGCGTACACTGAAGCTTTCTTT.

This clonotype was detected a few times. The chain carries TRBV6-2 or TRBV6-3 and TRBJ1-6; D is possibly TRBD1 (6 bases). Germline values: CDR1 MNHEY, CDR2 SVGEGT. This CDR3 region has 16 residues. V was clipped by 7 bases and J by 2 bases, with 15 bases between them. The CDR3: CASKSTGPPYNSPLHF. For the CDR3, the DNA is TGTGCCAGCAAATCAACAGGGCCCCCCTATAATTCACCCCTCCACTTT.

This clonotype has just a few counts. V is TRBV7-9 and J is TRBJ2-7; TRBD1 aligns across 9 bases. V was pared by 4 bases and J by 5 bases, with 3 bases of the junction left unmatched. The CDR3 has 13 amino acids. Germline CDR1 SEHNR, CDR2 FQNEAQ (reference sequence). This chain's CDR3 is CASSSWTGDEQYF. The DNA for the CDR3 is TGTGCCAGCAGCTCGTGGACAGGGGACGAGCAGTACTTC.

This clonotype was observed a few times. A single base separates this from a much larger clone, so it may be a read error. The V call is TRBV7-6, the J call TRBJ2-5; TRBD1 aligns across 7 bases. Germline CDR1 reads SGHVS; CDR2 reads FNYEAQ. The CDR3 loop spans 15 amino acids. The DNA of the CDR3 is TGTGCCAGCAGCTTAAGACAGGGCCACCAAGAGACCCAGTGCTTC. Protein: CASSLRQGHQETQCF.

This clonotype was counted a few times. V gene TRBV5-1 combines with J gene TRBJ2-1; D is perhaps TRBD1 or TRBD2 (6 bases each). The CDR3 contains 16 residues. Per the germline V gene, CDR1 is SGHRS and CDR2 is YFSETQ. Trimming pared 0 bases from V and 6 bases from J, leaving 16 bases between. The CDR3 reads CASSLEVGGPSNEQFF. CDR3 in DNA: TGCGCCAGCAGCTTGGAGGTCGGGGGCCCCTCCAATGAGCAGTTCTTC.

This clonotype has ten or more counts. V is TRBV7-3 and J is TRBJ2-3; 7 bases are a match to TRBD2. This CDR3 comprises 15 residues. Germline assignment: CDR1 SGHTA and CDR2 FQGTGA. Trimming took 0 bases from V and 2 from J; bases not matched to a gene: 2. The CDR3 region has the DNA TGTGCCAGCAGCTTAACAGCGGGGAACACAGATACGCAGTATTTT. It translates to CASSLTAGNTDTQYF. Complete variable domain (other parts from reference TRBV7-3 and TRBJ2-3): GAGVSQTPSNKVTEKGKYVELRCDPISGHTALYWYRQSLGQGPEFLIYFQGTGAADDSGLPNDRFFAVRPEGSVSTLKIQRTERGDSAVYLCASSLTAGNTDTQYFGPGTRLTVL.

The J gene is TRBJ2-3, the V gene TRBV11-2; D possibly corresponds to TRBD2 (6 bases). The CDR3 is 17 amino acids. V lost 1 base and J lost 4, with 18 bases in between. Germline CDR1 reads SGHAT; CDR2 reads FQNNGV. This CDR3 is CASSLVAGRPGADTQYF. The CDR3 DNA is TGTGCCAGCAGCTTAGTCGCCGGACGTCCGGGGGCAGATACGCAGTATTTT.

This clonotype was seen repeatedly, ten times or more. The chain has TRBV28 and TRBJ1-1; D is perhaps TRBD1 (6 bases). The CDR3 is 15 amino acids. V was shortened by 4 bases and J by 4 bases, with 16 bases between the two germline ends. CDR1 MDHEN and CDR2 SYDVKM come from the germline V gene. The CDR3 region is CASSSPPGQSTEAFF. The CDR3 coding sequence is TGTGCCAGCAGTTCTCCCCCCGGACAGTCCACTGAAGCTTTCTTT.

This chain links TRBV29-1 with TRBJ2-7, with TRBD1 matching 10 bases. V lost 6 bases and J lost 6; bases outside the gene matches: 11. The CDR3 loop spans 14 amino acids. Germline CDR1 SQVTM, CDR2 ANQGSEA. Here the CDR3 reads CSVGTGTGVGEQYF. DNA of the CDR3: TGCAGCGTGGGAACCGGGACAGGGGTAGGCGAGCAGTACTTC.

This clonotype was counted only a few times. The CDR3: CSATSGGAGEQYF. The CDR3 nucleotides read TGCAGTGCCACTAGCGGGGGGGCAGGCGAGCAGTACTTC. This chain uses TRBV20-1 with TRBJ2-7, with TRBD2 matching 13 bases. CDR1 DFQATT and CDR2 SNEGSKA come from the germline V gene (reference sequence). The CDR3 is 13 residues long. V dropped 6 bases and J dropped 6; count of bases not matched to a gene: 5.

This clonotype appeared a few times. It may be a read error: a sequence one base away is much more abundant. The chain has TRBV5-5 and TRBJ1-2, with D perhaps matching TRBD1 (5 bases). Per the germline V gene, CDR1 is SGHKS and CDR2 is YYEKEE (reference sequence). V dropped 7 bases and J dropped 4 bases, with 20 bases sitting between them. The CDR3 is 15 residues long. The chain's CDR3 is CASGEDRRRGYGYTF. In DNA, the CDR3 is TGTGCCAGCGGCGAGGACCGTCGGAGGGGCTATGGCTACACCTTC.

This clonotype has at least ten counts. The chain employs TRBV20-1 and TRBJ2-1; D ambiguous. CDR3 length equals 14 residues. Germline V gives CDR1 DFQATT, CDR2 SNEGSKA (reference sequence). Trimming left V 1 base short and J 3 bases short, with 10 bases between. The CDR3 DNA reads TGCAGTGCTAGAGTGGCACATATCTACAATGAGCAGTTCTTC. This translates into CSARVAHIYNEQFF.